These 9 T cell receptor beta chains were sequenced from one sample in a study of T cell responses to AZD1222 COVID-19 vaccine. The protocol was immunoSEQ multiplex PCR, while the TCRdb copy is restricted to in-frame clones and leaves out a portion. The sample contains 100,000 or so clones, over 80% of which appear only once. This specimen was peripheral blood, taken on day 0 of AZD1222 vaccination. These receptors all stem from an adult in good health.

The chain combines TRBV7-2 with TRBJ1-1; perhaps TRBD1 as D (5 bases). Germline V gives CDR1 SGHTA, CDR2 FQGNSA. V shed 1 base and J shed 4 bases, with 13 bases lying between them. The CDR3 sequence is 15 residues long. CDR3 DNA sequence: TGTGCCAGCAGCTTAGTGGCTATCCAGGGCACTGAAGCTTTCTTT. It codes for CASSLVAIQGTEAFF.

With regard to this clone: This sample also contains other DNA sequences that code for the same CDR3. The CDR3 loop is CASSLVQTYEQYF. DNA of the CDR3: TGTGCCAGCAGCTTAGTACAGACCTACGAGCAGTACTTC. This rearrangement joins TRBV7-8 to TRBJ2-7; the D is unclear. The CDR3 is made up of 13 amino acids. The germline V gene encodes CDR1 SGHVS and CDR2 FQNEAQ. Deletions cut 1 base from V and 2 bases from J, with 6 bases between.

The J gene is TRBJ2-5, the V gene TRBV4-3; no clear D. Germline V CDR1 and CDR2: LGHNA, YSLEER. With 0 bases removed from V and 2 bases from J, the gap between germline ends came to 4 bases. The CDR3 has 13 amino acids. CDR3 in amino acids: CASSQDRQETQYF. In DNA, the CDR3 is TGCGCCAGCAGCCAAGACAGACAAGAGACCCAGTACTTC.

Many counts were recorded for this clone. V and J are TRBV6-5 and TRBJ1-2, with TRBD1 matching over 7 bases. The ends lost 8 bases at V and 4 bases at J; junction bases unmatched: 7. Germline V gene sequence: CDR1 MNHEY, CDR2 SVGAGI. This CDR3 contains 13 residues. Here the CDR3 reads CASEARGVYGYTF. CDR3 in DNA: TGTGCCAGCGAGGCCAGGGGGGTCTATGGCTACACCTTC.

The CDR3 region is CASYLGTEAFF. The CDR3, as DNA: TGTGCCAGTTATTTGGGAACTGAAGCTTTCTTT. V usage is TRBV19 and J usage is TRBJ1-1; no definite D call. The CDR3 is 11 residues long. V lost 8 bases and J 5 bases, leaving 9 bases between the germline ends. Per germline, CDR1 LNHDA and CDR2 SQIVND (reference sequence).

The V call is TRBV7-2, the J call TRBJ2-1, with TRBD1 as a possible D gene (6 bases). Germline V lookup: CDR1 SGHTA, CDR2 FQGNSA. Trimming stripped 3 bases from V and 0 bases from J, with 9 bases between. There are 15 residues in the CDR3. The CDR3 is CASSFEGVSYNEQFF. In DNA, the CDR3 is TGTGCCAGCAGCTTTGAGGGGGTCTCCTACAATGAGCAGTTCTTC.

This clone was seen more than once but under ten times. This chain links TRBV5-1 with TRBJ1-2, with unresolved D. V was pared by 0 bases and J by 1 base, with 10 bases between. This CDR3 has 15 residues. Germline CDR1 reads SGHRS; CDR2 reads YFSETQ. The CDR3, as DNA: TGCGCCAGCAGCTTGGGGGGAAGCGGTAACTATGGCTACACCTTC. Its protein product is CASSLGGSGNYGYTF.

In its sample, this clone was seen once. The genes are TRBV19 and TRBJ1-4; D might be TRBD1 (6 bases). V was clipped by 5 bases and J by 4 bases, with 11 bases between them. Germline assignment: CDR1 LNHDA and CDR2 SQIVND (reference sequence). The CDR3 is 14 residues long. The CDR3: CASSPGQNNEKLFF. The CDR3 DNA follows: TGTGCCAGTAGTCCTGGACAGAATAATGAAAAACTGTTTTTT. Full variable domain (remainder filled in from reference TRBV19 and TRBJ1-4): DGGITQSPKYLFRKEGQNVTLSCEQNLNHDAMYWYRQDPGQGLRLIYYSQIVNDFQKGDIAEGYSVSREKKESFPLTVTSAQKNPTAFYLCASSPGQNNEKLFFGSGTQLSVL.

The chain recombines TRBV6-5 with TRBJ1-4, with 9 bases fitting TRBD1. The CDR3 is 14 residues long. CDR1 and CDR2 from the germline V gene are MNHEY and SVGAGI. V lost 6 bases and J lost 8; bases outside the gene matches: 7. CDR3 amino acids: CASRPGTGWEKLFF. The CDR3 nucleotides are TGTGCCAGCAGACCCGGGACAGGGTGGGAAAAACTGTTTTTT.